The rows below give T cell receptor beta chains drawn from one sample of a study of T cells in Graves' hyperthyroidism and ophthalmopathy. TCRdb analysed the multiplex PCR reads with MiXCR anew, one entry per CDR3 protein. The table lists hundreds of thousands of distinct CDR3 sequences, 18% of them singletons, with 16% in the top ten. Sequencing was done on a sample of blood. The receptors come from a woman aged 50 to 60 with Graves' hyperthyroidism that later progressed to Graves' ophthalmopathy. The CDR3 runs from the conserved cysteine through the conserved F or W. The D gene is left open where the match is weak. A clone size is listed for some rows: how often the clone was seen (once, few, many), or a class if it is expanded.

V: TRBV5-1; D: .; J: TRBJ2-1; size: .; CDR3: CASSFSVQVNEQFF; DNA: TGCGCCAGCAGCTTTTCTGTACAGGTCAATGAGCAGTTCTTC
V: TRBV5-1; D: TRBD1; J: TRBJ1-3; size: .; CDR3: CASSLTGDRRTIIYF; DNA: TGCGCCAGCAGCTTGACCGGGGACAGAAGAACCATCATATATTTT
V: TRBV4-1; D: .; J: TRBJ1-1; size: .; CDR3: CASSRVWGPIGTEAFF; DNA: TGCGCCAGCAGCCGAGTCTGGGGGCCAATAGGTACTGAAGCTTTCTTT
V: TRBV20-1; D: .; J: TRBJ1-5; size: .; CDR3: CSARDIGEGWNQPQHF; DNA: TGCAGTGCTAGAGATATCGGGGAGGGCTGGAATCAGCCCCAGCATTTT
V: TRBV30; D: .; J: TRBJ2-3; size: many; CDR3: CAWSPSTDTQYF; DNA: TGTGCCTGGAGTCCGAGCACAGATACGCAGTATTTT
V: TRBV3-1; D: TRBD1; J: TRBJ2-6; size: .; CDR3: CASSHNRGPLSGANVLTF; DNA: TGTGCCAGCAGCCACAACAGGGGACCCCTCTCTGGGGCCAACGTCCTGACTTTC
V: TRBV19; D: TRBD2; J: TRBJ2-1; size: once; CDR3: CASSMKLTSAGNEQFF; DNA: TGTGCCAGTAGTATGAAGTTGACTAGCGCGGGCAATGAGCAGTTCTTC
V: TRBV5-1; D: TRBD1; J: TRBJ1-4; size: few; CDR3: CASSLEGQGSTNEKLFF; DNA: TGCGCCAGCAGCTTGGAAGGACAGGGTTCAACTAATGAAAAACTGTTTTTT
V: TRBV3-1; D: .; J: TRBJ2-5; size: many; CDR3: CASSPAGTGQETQYF; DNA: TGTGCCAGCAGCCCAGCGGGGACAGGTCAAGAGACCCAGTACTTC
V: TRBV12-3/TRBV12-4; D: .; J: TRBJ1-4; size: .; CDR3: CASSHLGVNEKLFF; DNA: TGTGCCAGCAGTCATCTTGGGGTTAATGAAAAACTGTTTTTT
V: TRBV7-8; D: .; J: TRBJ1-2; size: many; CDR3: CASSLVGPIGEGYTF; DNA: TGTGCCAGCAGCTTAGTCGGTCCCATCGGAGAGGGCTACACCTTC
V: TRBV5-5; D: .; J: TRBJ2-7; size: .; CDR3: CASSLIGVSSYEQYF; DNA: TGTGCCAGCAGCTTGATCGGGGTAAGCTCCTACGAGCAGTACTTC
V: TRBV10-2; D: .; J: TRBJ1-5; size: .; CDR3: CASSAMGEYQPQHF; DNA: TGCGCCAGCAGTGCCATGGGGGAGTATCAGCCCCAGCATTTT
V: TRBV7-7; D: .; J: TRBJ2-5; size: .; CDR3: CASSREPQETQYF; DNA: TGTGCTAGCTCGAGGGAACCCCAAGAGACCCAATACTTC
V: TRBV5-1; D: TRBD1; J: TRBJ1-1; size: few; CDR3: CASSHLADRVAFF; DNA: TGCGCCAGCAGCCATCTTGCCGACAGGGTGGCTTTCTTT
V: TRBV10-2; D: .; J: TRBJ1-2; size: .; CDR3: CASSESGSGPNYGYTF; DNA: TGCGCCAGCAGTGAGTCGGGGTCAGGGCCTAACTATGGCTACACCTTC
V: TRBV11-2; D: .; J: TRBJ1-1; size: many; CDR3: CASLHWGANTEAFF; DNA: TGTGCCAGTCTGCATTGGGGGGCGAACACTGAAGCTTTCTTT
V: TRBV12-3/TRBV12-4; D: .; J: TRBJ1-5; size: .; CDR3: CASGGVGGGQPQHF; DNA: TGTGCCAGCGGGGGGGTGGGGGGAGGGCAGCCCCAGCATTTT
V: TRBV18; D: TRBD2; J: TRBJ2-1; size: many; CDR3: CASSPRTSVYNEQFF; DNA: TGTGCCAGCTCACCCCGGACTAGCGTCTACAATGAGCAGTTCTTC
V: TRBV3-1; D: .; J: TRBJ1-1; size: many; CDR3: CASSQSVRSNTEAFF; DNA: TGTGCCAGCAGCCAATCTGTGCGGTCGAACACTGAAGCTTTCTTT
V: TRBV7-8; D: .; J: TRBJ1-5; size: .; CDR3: CASSLGVGDNQPQHF; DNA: TGTGCCAGCAGCTTAGGTGTAGGGGACAATCAGCCCCAGCATTTT
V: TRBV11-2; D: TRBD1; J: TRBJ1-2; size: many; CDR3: CASSLHRGYYGYTF; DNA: TGTGCCAGCAGCTTACACAGGGGTTACTATGGCTACACCTTC
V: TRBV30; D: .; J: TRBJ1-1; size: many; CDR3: CAWSAGFTTEAFF; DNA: TGTGCCTGGAGCGCAGGGTTCACCACTGAAGCTTTCTTT
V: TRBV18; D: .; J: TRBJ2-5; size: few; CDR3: CASSPFGSEETQYF; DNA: TGTGCCAGCTCACCATTTGGCAGTGAAGAGACCCAGTACTTC
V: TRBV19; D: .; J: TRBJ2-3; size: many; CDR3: CASSIADTQYF; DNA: TGTGCCAGCAGCATTGCAGATACGCAGTATTTT
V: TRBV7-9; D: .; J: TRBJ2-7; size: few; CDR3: CASSRGHYEQYF; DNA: TGTGCCAGCAGCAGGGGTCACTACGAGCAGTACTTC
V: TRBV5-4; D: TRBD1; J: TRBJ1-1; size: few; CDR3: CASSLPGDRGWVNTEAFF; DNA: TGTGCCAGCAGCTTGCCGGGCGACAGGGGTTGGGTGAACACTGAAGCTTTCTTT
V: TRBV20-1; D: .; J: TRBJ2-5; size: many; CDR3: CSASSGSARETQYF; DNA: TGCAGTGCTAGTTCAGGGTCAGCAAGGGAGACCCAGTACTTC
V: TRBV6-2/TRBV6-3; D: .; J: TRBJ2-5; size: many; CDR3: CASRTSRRGAIQETQYF; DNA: TGTGCCAGCAGAACCAGTCGTAGGGGGGCGATACAAGAGACCCAGTACTTC
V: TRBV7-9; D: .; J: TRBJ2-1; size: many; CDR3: CASSPSSGSSYNEQFF; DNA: TGTGCCAGCAGCCCCAGCTCAGGAAGCTCCTACAATGAGCAGTTCTTC
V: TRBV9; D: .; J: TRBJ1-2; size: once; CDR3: CASSVAGVNYGYTF; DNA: TGTGCCAGCAGCGTCGCAGGGGTTAACTATGGCTACACCTTC
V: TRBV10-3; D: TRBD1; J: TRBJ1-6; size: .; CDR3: CAISLKTGEDSPLHF; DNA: TGTGCCATCAGTTTAAAGACAGGGGAAGATTCACCCCTCCACTTT
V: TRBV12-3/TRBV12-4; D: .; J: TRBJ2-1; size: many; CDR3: CASTKQEGSYNEQFF; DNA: TGTGCCAGCACCAAACAGGAGGGGTCCTACAATGAGCAGTTCTTC
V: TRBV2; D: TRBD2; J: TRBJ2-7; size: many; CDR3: CASSELGGSEQYF; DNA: TGTGCCAGCAGTGAGTTGGGAGGGAGTGAGCAGTACTTC
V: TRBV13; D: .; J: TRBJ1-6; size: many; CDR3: CASSLVPQGANRTLHF; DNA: TGTGCCAGCAGCTTAGTACCCCAGGGCGCAAATAGGACCCTCCACTTT
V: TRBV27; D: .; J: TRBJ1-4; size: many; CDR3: CASSFGPTTNEKLFF; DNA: TGTGCCAGCAGTTTCGGGCCAACAACTAATGAAAAACTGTTTTTT
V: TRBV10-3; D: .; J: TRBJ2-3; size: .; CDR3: CAISQNRETDTQYF; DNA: TGTGCCATCAGTCAGAACAGGGAAACAGATACGCAGTATTTT
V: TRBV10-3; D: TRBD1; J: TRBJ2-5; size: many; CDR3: CAIRKDRGLGETQYF; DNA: TGTGCCATCAGAAAAGACAGGGGGCTCGGAGAGACCCAGTACTTC
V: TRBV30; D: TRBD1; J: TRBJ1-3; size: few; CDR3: CAWRFRDRGSGNTIYF; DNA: TGTGCCTGGAGGTTCCGGGACAGGGGCTCTGGAAACACCATATATTTT
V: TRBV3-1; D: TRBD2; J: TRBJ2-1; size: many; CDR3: CASLSGGGVDNEQFF; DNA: TGTGCCAGCCTCTCCGGCGGGGGGGTCGACAATGAGCAGTTCTTC
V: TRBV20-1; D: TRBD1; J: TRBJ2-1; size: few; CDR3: CSARTGGRNEQFF; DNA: TGCAGTGCCCGGACAGGGGGCAGGAATGAGCAGTTCTTC
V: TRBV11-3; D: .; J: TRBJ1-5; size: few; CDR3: CASSLSSGGGAGQPQHF; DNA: TGTGCCAGCAGCTTGTCAAGTGGGGGGGGCGCGGGTCAGCCCCAGCATTTT
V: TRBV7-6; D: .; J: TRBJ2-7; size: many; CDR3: CASSFEGGHSYEQYF; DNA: TGTGCCAGCAGCTTCGAGGGGGGTCACTCCTACGAGCAGTACTTC
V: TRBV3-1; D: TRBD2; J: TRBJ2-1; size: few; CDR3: CASSQDLLGGAYNEQFF; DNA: TGTGCCAGCAGCCAAGACCTTCTCGGGGGGGCCTACAATGAGCAGTTCTTC
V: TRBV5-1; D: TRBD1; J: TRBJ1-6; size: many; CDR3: CASSRDSNSPLHF; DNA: TGTGCCAGCAGTCGGGACAGTAATTCACCCCTCCACTTT
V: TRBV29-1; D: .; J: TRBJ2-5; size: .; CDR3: CSVDRQETQYF; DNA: TGCAGCGTGGACAGACAAGAGACCCAGTACTTC
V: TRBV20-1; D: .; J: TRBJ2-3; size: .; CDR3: CSASQPRGTSTDTQYF; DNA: TGCAGTGCTAGCCAGCCAAGGGGGACCAGCACAGATACGCAGTATTTT
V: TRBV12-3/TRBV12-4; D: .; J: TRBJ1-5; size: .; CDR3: CASNLGRVEQPQHF; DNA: TGTGCCAGCAACTTGGGTAGGGTCGAACAGCCCCAGCATTTT
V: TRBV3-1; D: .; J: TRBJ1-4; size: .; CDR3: CASSQGGRRSNEKLFF; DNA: TGTGCCAGCAGCCAGGGGGGACGGCGGTCTAATGAAAAACTGTTTTTT
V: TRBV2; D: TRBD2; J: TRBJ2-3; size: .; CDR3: CASRGLADTDTQYF; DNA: TGTGCCAGCAGGGGGCTAGCGGACACAGATACGCAGTATTTT
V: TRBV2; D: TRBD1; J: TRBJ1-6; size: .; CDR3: CARSRDRDNSPLHF; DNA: TGTGCCAGAAGCCGGGACAGGGATAATTCACCCCTCCACTTT
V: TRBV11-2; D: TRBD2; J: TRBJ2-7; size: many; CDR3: CASSLGGRGITYEQYF; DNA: TGTGCCAGCAGCTTAGGGGGGAGGGGCATAACCTACGAGCAGTACTTC
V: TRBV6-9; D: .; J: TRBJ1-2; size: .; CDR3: CASSLNRDNEGYTF; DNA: TGTGCCAGCAGTTTGAACCGGGACAACGAGGGCTACACCTTC
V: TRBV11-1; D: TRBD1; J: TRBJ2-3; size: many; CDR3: CASSFPSLDRVLDTQYF; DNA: TGTGCCAGCAGCTTCCCGTCCCTGGACAGGGTCTTGGATACGCAGTATTTT
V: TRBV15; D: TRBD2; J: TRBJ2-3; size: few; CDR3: CATLTGGSDTQYF; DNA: TGTGCCACCCTCACGGGAGGGTCAGATACGCAGTATTTT
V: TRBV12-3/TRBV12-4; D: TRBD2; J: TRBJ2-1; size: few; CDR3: CASSWGLAGLNEQFF; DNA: TGTGCCAGCAGTTGGGGACTAGCGGGTCTAAATGAGCAGTTCTTC
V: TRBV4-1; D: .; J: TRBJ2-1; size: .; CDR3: CASSRDVSNERNEQFF; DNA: TGCGCCAGCAGCCGAGACGTTAGTAACGAAAGGAATGAGCAGTTCTTC
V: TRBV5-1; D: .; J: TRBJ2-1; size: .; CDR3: CASSFSAGSRNEQFF; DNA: TGCGCCAGCAGCTTTTCGGCAGGGTCGCGGAATGAGCAGTTCTTC
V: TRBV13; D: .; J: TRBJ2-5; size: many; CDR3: CASSGGSFQETQYF; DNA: TGTGCCAGCAGCGGAGGCTCATTTCAAGAGACCCAGTACTTC